The next 2 T cell receptor beta chains were all read from a single sample in a study of blood T cell repertoires in COVID-19. Method: immunoSEQ multiplex PCR; TCRdb's copy keeps in-frame clones and lacks some. Altogether about 480,000 clones are present, roughly nine tenths being singletons, with the ten largest covering 8.3%. Sequenced: PBMCs or T cells enriched from blood (not recorded which). All receptors come from a woman in her sixties who had recovered from COVID-19.

As concerns this clone: Its ends do not fully match the called genes, so a read error is possible. The chain uses TRBV7-7 and TRBJ2-5; a weak D match, TRBD2 (7 bases). Looked up from germline, CDR1 is SSHAT and CDR2 is FNYEAQ (reference sequence). The CDR3 is 15 residues long. The CDR3 nucleotides read TGTGCTAGCAGCTCCAAGGGGGTTGGCGGGGGGACCCAGTACTTC. This sequence encodes CASSSKGVGGGTQYF. The variable domain in full, completed from reference TRBV7-7 and TRBJ2-5, reads GAGVSQSPRYKVTKRGQDVTLRCDPISSHATLYWYQQALGQGPEFLTYFNYEAQPDKSGLPSDRFSAERPEGSISTLTIQRTEQRDSAMYRCASSSKGVGGGTQYFGPGTRLLVL.

This chain joins TRBV5-6 and TRBJ2-7; TRBD2 agrees at 11 bases. This CDR3 is 15 amino acids long. V shed 4 bases and J 2 bases; nucleotides not matched to a gene: 5. Germline V gives CDR1 SGHDT, CDR2 YYEEEE. CDR3: CASSTGLAETYEQYF. CDR3 bases: TGTGCCAGCAGCACGGGACTAGCGGAAACCTACGAGCAGTACTTC.